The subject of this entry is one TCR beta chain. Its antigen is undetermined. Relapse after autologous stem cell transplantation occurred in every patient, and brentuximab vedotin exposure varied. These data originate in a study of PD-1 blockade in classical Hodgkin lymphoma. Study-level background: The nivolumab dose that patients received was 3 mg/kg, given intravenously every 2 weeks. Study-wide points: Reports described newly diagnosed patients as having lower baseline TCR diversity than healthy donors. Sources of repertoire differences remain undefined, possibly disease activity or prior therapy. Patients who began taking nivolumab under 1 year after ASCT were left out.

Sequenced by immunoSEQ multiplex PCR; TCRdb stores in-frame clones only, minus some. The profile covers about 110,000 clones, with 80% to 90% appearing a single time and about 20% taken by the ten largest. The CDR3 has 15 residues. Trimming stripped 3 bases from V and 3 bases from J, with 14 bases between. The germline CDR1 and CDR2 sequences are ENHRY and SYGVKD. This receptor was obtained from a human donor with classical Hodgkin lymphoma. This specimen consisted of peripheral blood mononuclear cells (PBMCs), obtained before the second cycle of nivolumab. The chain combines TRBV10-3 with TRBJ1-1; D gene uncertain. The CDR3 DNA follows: TGTGCCATCAGTGATTCGTCCGAAGGGCACACTGAAGCTTTCTTT. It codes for CAISDSSEGHTEAFF.